A selection of T cell receptor beta chains follows, all from one sample in a study of blood T cells in healthy people across ages. TCRdb redid the calling of the 5' RACE reads with MiXCR, one entry per CDR3 protein. Altogether about 840,000 distinct CDR3 sequences are present, almost 30% being singletons, with the ten largest covering 10%. The sample also formed part of further work on T cells of mothers and their children.

What was sequenced was blood. The receptor set was obtained from a woman in her thirties or forties in good health. The CDR3 runs from the conserved cysteine through the conserved F or W. A D gene is named only where the DNA matches it firmly. Clone size is given for some rows only: seen once, a few or many times, or a class if the clone is expanded.

>TRBD2|many|TRBV28|TRBJ2-7
CASKGRGEAYEQYF
TGTGCCAGCAAGGGCCGGGGGGAAGCCTACGAGCAGTACTTC
>NA|NA|TRBV7-8|TRBJ2-1
CASSSRGDSYNEQFF
TGTGCCAGCAGCTCCAGGGGGGACTCCTACAATGAGCAGTTCTTC
>NA|many|TRBV6-6|TRBJ2-7
CASSSDFVSYEQYF
TGTGCCAGCAGTTCCGACTTCGTCTCCTACGAGCAGTACTTC
>NA|NA|TRBV7-6|TRBJ2-1
CASSLVADPYNEQFF
TGTGCCAGCAGCTTAGTCGCGGACCCCTACAATGAGCAGTTCTTC
>TRBD2|NA|TRBV7-8|TRBJ2-7
CASSLYRTSGGEVYNEQYF
TGTGCCAGCAGCTTATATAGGACTAGCGGGGGGGAGGTCTACAATGAGCAGTACTTC
>NA|NA|TRBV2|TRBJ1-4
CASRGVPDQLFF
TGTGCCAGCAGGGGGGTCCCAGATCAACTGTTTTTT
>NA|NA|TRBV5-1|TRBJ2-7
CASSLEQPIAYEQYF
TGCGCCAGCAGCTTGGAGCAGCCTATTGCCTACGAGCAGTACTTC
>TRBD1|NA|TRBV2|TRBJ2-4
CASRRQGGRIEQYF
TGTGCCAGCAGAAGACAGGGGGGAAGAATAGAGCAGTACTTC
>NA|few|TRBV7-9|TRBJ2-7
CASSSLTGHHLYEQYF
TGTGCCAGCAGCTCCCTCACGGGTCACCACCTCTACGAGCAGTACTTC
>TRBD1|few|TRBV28|TRBJ2-5
CASTTGGETQYF
TGTGCTAGCACCACAGGGGGAGAGACCCAGTACTTC
>TRBD1|many|TRBV28|TRBJ2-6
CASTGTDIAGANVLTF
TGTGCCAGCACCGGGACAGACATCGCTGGGGCCAACGTCCTGACTTTC
>NA|NA|TRBV18|TRBJ2-3
CASSPPKGGGQGDTQYF
TGTGCCAGCTCACCACCTAAAGGAGGGGGCCAAGGAGATACGCAGTATTTT
>NA|few|TRBV3-1|TRBJ2-2
CASSQGRPGELFF
TGTGCCAGCAGCCAAGGCCGGCCCGGGGAGCTGTTTTTT
>TRBD1|NA|TRBV28|TRBJ1-1
CASALGQGRTETFF
TGTGCCAGCGCCCTGGGACAGGGGAGGACTGAAACTTTCTTT
>NA|few|TRBV5-1|TRBJ2-7
CASSLDGGTGYEQYF
TGCGCCAGCAGCTTGGATGGAGGAACCGGCTACGAGCAGTACTTC
>TRBD1|few|TRBV19|TRBJ2-6
CAVEDRGRPGANVLTF
TGTGCCGTCGAGGACAGGGGAAGGCCTGGGGCCAACGTCCTGACTTTC
>TRBD1|NA|TRBV7-3|TRBJ1-2
CASSKGTGGGGYTF
TGTGCCAGCAGCAAGGGGACAGGGGGTGGTGGCTACACCTTC
>TRBD1|few|TRBV11-2|TRBJ2-7
CASSLGDRPPYEQYF
TGTGCCAGCAGCTTAGGGGACAGGCCACCCTACGAGCAGTACTTC
>NA|few|TRBV5-1|TRBJ2-7
CASSLNRPHEQYF
TGCGCCAGCAGCTTGAATCGGCCCCACGAGCAGTACTTC
>NA|NA|TRBV12-3/TRBV12-4|TRBJ1-1
CASSLIPREAFF
TGTGCCAGCAGTTTGATTCCTCGGGAGGCTTTCTTT
>TRBD2|few|TRBV28|TRBJ2-1
CASTGSGGSYNEQFF
TGTGCCAGCACCGGTAGCGGGGGTTCCTACAATGAGCAGTTCTTC
>NA|NA|TRBV12-3/TRBV12-4|TRBJ1-6
CASKFSPGVNSPLHF
TGTGCCAGCAAGTTTAGCCCAGGGGTGAACTCACCCCTCCACTTT